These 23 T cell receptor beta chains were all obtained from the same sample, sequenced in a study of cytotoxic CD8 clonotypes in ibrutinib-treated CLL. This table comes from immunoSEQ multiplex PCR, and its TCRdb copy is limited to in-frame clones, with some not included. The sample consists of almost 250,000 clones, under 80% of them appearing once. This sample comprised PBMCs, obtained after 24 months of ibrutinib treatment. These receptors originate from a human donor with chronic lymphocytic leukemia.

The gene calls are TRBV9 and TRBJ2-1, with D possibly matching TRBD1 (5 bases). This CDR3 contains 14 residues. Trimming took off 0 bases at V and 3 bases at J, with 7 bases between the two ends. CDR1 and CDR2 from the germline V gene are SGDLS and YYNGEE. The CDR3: CASSVATGYNEQFF. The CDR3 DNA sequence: TGTGCCAGCAGCGTAGCCACAGGCTACAATGAGCAGTTCTTC.

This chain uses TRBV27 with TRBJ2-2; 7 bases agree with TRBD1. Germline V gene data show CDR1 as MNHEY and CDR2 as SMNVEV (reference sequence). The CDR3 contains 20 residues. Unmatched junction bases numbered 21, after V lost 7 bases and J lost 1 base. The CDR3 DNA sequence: TGTGCCAGCATGACACAGGGGCTTACTAGGCCCTCGATGAACACCGGGGAGCTGTTTTTT. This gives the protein CASMTQGLTRPSMNTGELFF.

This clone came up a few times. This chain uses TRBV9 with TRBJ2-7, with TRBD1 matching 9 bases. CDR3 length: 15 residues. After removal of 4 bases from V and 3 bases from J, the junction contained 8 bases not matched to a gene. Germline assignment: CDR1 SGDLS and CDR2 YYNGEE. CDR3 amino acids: CASSKGQGQGYEQYF. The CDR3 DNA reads TGTGCCAGCAGCAAAGGACAGGGGCAAGGCTACGAGCAGTACTTC.

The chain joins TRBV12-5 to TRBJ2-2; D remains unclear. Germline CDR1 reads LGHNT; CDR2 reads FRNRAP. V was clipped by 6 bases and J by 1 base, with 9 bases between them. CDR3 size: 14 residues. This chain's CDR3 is CASGQLKNTGELFF. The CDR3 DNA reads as TGTGCTAGTGGGCAACTAAAGAACACCGGGGAGCTGTTTTTT.

This CDR3 is CASSQGSGTSFGEQYF. CDR3 DNA: TGTGCCAGCAGCCAAGGGTCCGGGACTAGCTTCGGGGAGCAGTACTTC. The V gene is TRBV14, the J gene TRBJ2-7; 9 bases align to TRBD2. This CDR3 spans 16 amino acids. Looked up from germline, CDR1 is SGHDN and CDR2 is FVKESK. V lost 1 base, J lost 7 bases, and 11 bases stayed unmatched.

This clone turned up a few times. The CDR3 DNA reads TGTGCCAGCAGTTTATCCACAGATACGCAGTATTTT. It codes for CASSLSTDTQYF. V and J are TRBV27 and TRBJ2-3; unclear D gene. Trimming removed 0 bases at V and 2 bases at J, with 0 bases between. This CDR3 spans 12 amino acids. Germline CDR1 reads MNHEY; CDR2 reads SMNVEV (reference sequence).

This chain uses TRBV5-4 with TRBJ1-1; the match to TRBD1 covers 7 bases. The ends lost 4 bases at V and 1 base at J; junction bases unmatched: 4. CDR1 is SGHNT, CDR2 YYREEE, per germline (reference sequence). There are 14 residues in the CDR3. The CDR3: CASSPGQQNTEAFF. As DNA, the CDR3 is TGTGCCAGCAGCCCGGGACAGCAGAACACTGAAGCTTTCTTT. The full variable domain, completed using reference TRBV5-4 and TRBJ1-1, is ETGVTQSPTHLIKTRGQQVTLRCSSQSGHNTVSWYQQALGQGPQFIFQYYREEENGRGNFPPRFSGLQFPNYSSELNVNALELDDSALYLCASSPGQQNTEAFFGQGTRLTVV.

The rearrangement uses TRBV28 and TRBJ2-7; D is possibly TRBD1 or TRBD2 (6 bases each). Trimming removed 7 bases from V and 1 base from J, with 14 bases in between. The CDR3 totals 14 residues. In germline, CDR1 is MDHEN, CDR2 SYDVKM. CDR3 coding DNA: TGTGCCAGCACTCCCGGGGGCAGATCCTACGAGCAGTACTTC. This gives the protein CASTPGGRSYEQYF. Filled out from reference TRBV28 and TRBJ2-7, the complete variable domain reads DVKVTQSSRYLVKRTGEKVFLECVQDMDHENMFWYRQDPGLGLRLIYFSYDVKMKEKGDIPEGYSVSREKKERFSLILESASTNQTSMYLCASTPGGRSYEQYFGPGTRLTVT.

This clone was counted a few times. CDR3 amino acids: CAWSSWVGELFF. The DNA for the CDR3 is TGTGCCTGGAGTTCTTGGGTCGGGGAGCTGTTTTTT. The chain has TRBV30 and TRBJ2-2; D is unclear. V lost 2 bases and J lost 7, with 8 bases in between. Germline V lookup: CDR1 GTSNPN, CDR2 SVGIG (reference sequence). This CDR3 is 12 amino acids long.

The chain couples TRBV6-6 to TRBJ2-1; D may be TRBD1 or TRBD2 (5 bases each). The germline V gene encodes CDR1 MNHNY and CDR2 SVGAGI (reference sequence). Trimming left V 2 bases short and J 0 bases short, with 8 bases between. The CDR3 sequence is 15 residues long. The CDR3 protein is CASSYGGSSYNEQFF. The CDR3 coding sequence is TGTGCCAGCAGTTACGGGGGTAGCTCCTACAATGAGCAGTTCTTC.

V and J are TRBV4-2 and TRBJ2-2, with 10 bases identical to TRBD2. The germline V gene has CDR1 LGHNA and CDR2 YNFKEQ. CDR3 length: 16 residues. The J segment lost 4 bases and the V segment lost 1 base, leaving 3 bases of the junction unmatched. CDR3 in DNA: TGTGCCAGCAGCCAAGTTAGCGGGAGGATCACCGGGGAGCTGTTTTTT. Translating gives CASSQVSGRITGELFF.

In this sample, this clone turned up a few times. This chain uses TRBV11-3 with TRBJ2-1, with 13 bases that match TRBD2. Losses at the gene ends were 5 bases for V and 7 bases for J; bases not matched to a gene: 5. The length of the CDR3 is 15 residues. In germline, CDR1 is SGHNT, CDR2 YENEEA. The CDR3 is CASSLGLAGVNEQFF. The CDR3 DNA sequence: TGTGCCAGCAGCCTCGGACTAGCGGGAGTTAATGAGCAGTTCTTC.

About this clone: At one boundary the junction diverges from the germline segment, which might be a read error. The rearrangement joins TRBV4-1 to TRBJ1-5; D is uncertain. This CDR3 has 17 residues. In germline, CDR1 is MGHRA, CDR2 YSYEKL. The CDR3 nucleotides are TGCGCCAGCAGCCACCAAGGAGGAGGGAATAGCGATCAGCCCCAGCATTTT. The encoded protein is CASSHQGGGNSDQPQHF.

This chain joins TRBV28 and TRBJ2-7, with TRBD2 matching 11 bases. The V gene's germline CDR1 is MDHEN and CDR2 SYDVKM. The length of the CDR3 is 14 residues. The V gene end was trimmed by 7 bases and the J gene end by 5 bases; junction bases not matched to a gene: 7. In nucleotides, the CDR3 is TGTGCCAGCACCGGAACTAGCGGGAGCCACGAGCAGTACTTC. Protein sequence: CASTGTSGSHEQYF.

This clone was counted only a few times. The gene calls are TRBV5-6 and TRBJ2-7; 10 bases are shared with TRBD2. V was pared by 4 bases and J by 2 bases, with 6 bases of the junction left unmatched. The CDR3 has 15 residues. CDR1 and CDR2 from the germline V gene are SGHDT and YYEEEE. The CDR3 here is CASSPELAGAYEQYF. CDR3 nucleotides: TGTGCCAGCAGCCCGGAGCTAGCGGGAGCCTACGAGCAGTACTTC.

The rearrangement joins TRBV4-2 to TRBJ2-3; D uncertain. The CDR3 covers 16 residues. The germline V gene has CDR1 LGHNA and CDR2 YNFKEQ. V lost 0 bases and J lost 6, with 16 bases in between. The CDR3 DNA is TGTGCCAGCAGCCAAGACCCGGGCAGGACGGGCGATACGCAGTATTTT. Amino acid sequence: CASSQDPGRTGDTQYF.

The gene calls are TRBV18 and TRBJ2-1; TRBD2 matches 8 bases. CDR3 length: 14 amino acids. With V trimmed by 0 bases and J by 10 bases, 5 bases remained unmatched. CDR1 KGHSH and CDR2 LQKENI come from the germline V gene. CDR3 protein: CASSPPGTRDEQFF. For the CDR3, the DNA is TGTGCCAGCTCACCACCGGGGACTAGGGACGAGCAGTTCTTC.

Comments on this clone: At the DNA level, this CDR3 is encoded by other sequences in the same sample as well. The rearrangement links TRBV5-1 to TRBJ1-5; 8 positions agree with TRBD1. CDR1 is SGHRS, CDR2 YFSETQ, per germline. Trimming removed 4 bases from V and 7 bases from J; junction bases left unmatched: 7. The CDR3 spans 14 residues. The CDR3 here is CASSPGQGNQPQHF. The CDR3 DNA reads TGCGCCAGCAGCCCCGGACAGGGTAACCAGCCCCAGCATTTT.

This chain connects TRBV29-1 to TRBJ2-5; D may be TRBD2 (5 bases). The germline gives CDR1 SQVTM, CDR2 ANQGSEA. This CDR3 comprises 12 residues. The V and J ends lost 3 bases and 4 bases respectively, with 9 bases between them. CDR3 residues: CSVEDRGETQYF. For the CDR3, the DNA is TGCAGCGTTGAGGACCGGGGAGAGACCCAGTACTTC. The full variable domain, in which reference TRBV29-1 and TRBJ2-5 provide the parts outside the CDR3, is SAVISQKPSRDICQRGTSLTIQCQVDSQVTMMFWYRQQPGQSLTLIATANQGSEATYESGFVIDKFPISRPNLTFSTLTVSNMSPEDSSIYLCSVEDRGETQYFGPGTRLLVL.

The CDR3: CASSRTSGSRGEQFF. CDR3 DNA: TGTGCCAGCAGTAGAACTAGCGGGAGCAGGGGGGAGCAGTTCTTC. The rearrangement joins TRBV4-2 to TRBJ2-1; 11 bases are a match to TRBD2. The CDR3 length is 15 residues. Trimming removed 6 bases from V and 10 bases from J; junction bases left unmatched: 11. Germline CDR1 is LGHNA and CDR2 is YNFKEQ.

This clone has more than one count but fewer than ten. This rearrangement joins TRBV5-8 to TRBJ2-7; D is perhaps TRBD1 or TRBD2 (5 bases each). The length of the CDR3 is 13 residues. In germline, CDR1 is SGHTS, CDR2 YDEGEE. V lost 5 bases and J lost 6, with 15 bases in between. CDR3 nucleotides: TGTGCCAGCAGATTCGCAGGGAGTAGCGAGCAGTACTTC. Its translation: CASRFAGSSEQYF.

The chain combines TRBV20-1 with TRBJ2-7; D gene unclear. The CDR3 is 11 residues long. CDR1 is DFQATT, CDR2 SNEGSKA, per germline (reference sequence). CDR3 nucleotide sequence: TGCCGTACTTCGACCGCGTACGAGCAGTACTTC. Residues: CRTSTAYEQYF.

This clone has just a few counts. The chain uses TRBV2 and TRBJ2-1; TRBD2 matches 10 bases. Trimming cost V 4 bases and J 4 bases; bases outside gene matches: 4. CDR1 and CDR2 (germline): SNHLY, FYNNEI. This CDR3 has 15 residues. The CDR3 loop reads CASSGGTSEYNEQFF. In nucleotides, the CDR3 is TGTGCCAGCAGTGGGGGGACTAGCGAGTACAATGAGCAGTTCTTC. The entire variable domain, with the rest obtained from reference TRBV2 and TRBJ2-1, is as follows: EPEVTQTPSHQVTQMGQEVILRCVPISNHLYFYWYRQILGQKVEFLVSFYNNEISEKSEIFDDQFSVERPDGSNFTLKIRSTKLEDSAMYFCASSGGTSEYNEQFFGPGTRLTVL.